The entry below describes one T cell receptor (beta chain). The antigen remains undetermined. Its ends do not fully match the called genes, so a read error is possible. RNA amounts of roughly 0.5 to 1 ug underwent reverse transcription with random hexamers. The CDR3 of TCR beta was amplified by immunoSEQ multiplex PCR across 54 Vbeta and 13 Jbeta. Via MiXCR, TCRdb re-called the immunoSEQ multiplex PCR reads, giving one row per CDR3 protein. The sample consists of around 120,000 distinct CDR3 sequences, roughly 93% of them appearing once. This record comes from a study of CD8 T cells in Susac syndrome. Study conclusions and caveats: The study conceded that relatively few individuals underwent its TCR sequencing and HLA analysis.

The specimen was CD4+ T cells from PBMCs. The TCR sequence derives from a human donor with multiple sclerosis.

CDR3 sequence reads: CATSRDPGQAAAF. CDR3 nucleotide sequence: TGTGCCACCAGCAGAGACCCGGGACAGGCGGCAGCCTTC. The V and J genes are TRBV15 and TRBJ1-2, with 8 bases fitting TRBD1. Per the germline V gene, CDR1 is LNHNV and CDR2 is YYDKDF (reference sequence). This CDR3 comprises 13 residues. Based on the CDR3 plus reference TRBV15 and TRBJ1-2, the full variable domain is DAMVIQNPRYQVTQFGKPVTLSCSQTLNHNVMYWYQQKSSQAPKLLFHYYDKDFNNEADTPDNFQSRRPNTSFCFLDIRSPGLGDTAMYLCATSRDPGQAAAFGSGTRLTVV.